This passage covers 10 T cell receptor beta chains from one sample sequenced in a study of T cells in Graves' hyperthyroidism and ophthalmopathy. Amplification of TCR beta CDR3 regions used RNA as the template. With the HTBI primer set, the TCR CDR3 went through a first round of RT-PCR. TCRdb called the multiplex PCR reads again in MiXCR, with one record for every CDR3 protein. The data show about 590,000 distinct CDR3 sequences, with 15% to 19% seen just once and around 7.8% held by the top ten. What was sequenced was blood. All receptors derive from a woman aged 25 to 39 with Graves' hyperthyroidism.

This clonotype was detected many times. The rearrangement links TRBV2 to TRBJ2-1, with D uncertain. The length of the CDR3 is 11 residues. V was trimmed by 7 bases and J by 9 bases, leaving 10 bases between them. Germline lookup yields CDR1 SNHLY and CDR2 FYNNEI. Here the CDR3 reads CASTVLGEQFF. The CDR3 coding sequence is TGTGCCAGCACCGTTTTGGGTGAGCAGTTCTTC.

This clonotype came up a few times. The chain uses TRBV2 and TRBJ2-2; no definite D call. V dropped 8 bases and J dropped 2 bases, with 6 bases sitting between them. CDR3 length: 12 residues. Germline-derived CDR1 and CDR2 are SNHLY and FYNNEI. CDR3: CASHLNTGELFF. Written as DNA, the CDR3 is TGTGCCAGCCACCTCAACACCGGGGAGCTGTTTTTT.

Ten or more counts support this clonotype. The chain employs TRBV28 and TRBJ2-2; 10 bases are a match to TRBD2. Germline V lookup: CDR1 MDHEN, CDR2 SYDVKM. The CDR3 has 17 residues. V gave up 6 bases and J gave up 7 bases; unmatched junction bases: 14. CDR3 region: CASSSGIAGGWNGELFF. CDR3 coding DNA: TGTGCCAGCAGCAGCGGGATAGCGGGAGGTTGGAACGGGGAGCTGTTTTTT. Using reference TRBV28 and TRBJ2-2 for the parts outside the CDR3, the full variable domain is DVKVTQSSRYLVKRTGEKVFLECVQDMDHENMFWYRQDPGLGLRLIYFSYDVKMKEKGDIPEGYSVSREKKERFSLILESASTNQTSMYLCASSSGIAGGWNGELFFGEGSRLTVL.

This clonotype has ten or more counts. The CDR3 is CASSSTSGRYNEQFF. In DNA form, the CDR3 reads TGTGCCAGCAGTTCTACTAGCGGAAGATACAATGAGCAGTTCTTC. The V call is TRBV6-1, the J call TRBJ2-1; 8 bases are shared with TRBD2. The CDR3 runs 15 residues. The trim removed 5 bases at V and 4 bases at J, leaving 7 bases unmatched. CDR1 and CDR2 (germline): MNHNS, SASEGT.

A few counts support this clonotype. The rearrangement joins TRBV14 to TRBJ2-3; D is undetermined. CDR3 length: 15 amino acids. CDR1 SGHDN and CDR2 FVKESK come from the germline V gene. Trimming shortened V by 2 bases and J by 0 bases, and 9 bases separated the two germline ends. The CDR3 DNA sequence: TGTGCCAGCAGCCAACTCGAGACTAGCACAGATACGCAGTATTTT. Residues: CASSQLETSTDTQYF.

This clonotype was recorded at least ten times. This chain uses TRBV7-9 with TRBJ2-1, with TRBD1 identical over 8 bases. The germline gives CDR1 SEHNR, CDR2 FQNEAQ (reference sequence). The ends lost 4 bases at V and 10 bases at J; junction bases unmatched: 12. The CDR3 is 15 residues long. The CDR3 region is CASSSRMDRVMEQFF. The CDR3 DNA follows: TGTGCCAGCAGCTCCCGCATGGACAGGGTCATGGAGCAGTTCTTC.

This clonotype was observed many times. The rearrangement links TRBV6-1 to TRBJ2-2, with D possibly TRBD1 on 5 matching bases. The CDR3 loop spans 14 amino acids. Germline values: CDR1 MNHNS, CDR2 SASEGT. Trimming pared 7 bases from V and 4 bases from J, leaving 13 bases between. CDR3 loop: CASIETEFTGELFF. In DNA, the CDR3 is TGTGCCAGCATTGAGACAGAATTCACCGGGGAGCTGTTTTTT.

In its sample, this clonotype was seen a few times. The chain joins TRBV25-1 to TRBJ2-5, with TRBD2 as a possible D gene (6 bases). The germline V gene has CDR1 MGHDK and CDR2 SYGVNS. With 1 base removed from V and 1 base from J, the gap between germline ends came to 13 bases. This CDR3 contains 16 residues. The CDR3: CASSESPGSSQETQYF. The CDR3 DNA follows: TGTGCCAGCAGTGAATCCCCCGGGAGCTCCCAAGAGACCCAGTACTTC.

This clonotype occurred once. This chain connects TRBV10-2 to TRBJ1-6; TRBD1 matches at 10 bases. This CDR3 spans 15 amino acids. CDR1 is WSHSY and CDR2 is SAAADI in the germline V gene. V was pared by 2 bases and J by 7 bases, with 2 bases of the junction left unmatched. This chain's CDR3 is CASSERTGGNSPLHF. CDR3 nucleotides: TGCGCCAGCAGTGAGCGGACAGGGGGAAATTCACCCCTCCACTTT.

This clonotype was seen a few times. This chain uses TRBV6-1 with TRBJ1-1; tentative D call: TRBD1 (5 bases). The CDR3 spans 14 residues. The germline V gene encodes CDR1 MNHNS and CDR2 SASEGT. Trimming stripped 6 bases from V and 2 bases from J, with 13 bases between. The CDR3, as DNA: TGTGCCAGCAGACCCAACAGGCCAAACACTGAAGCTTTCTTT. Its translation is CASRPNRPNTEAFF.